A selection of T cell receptor beta chains follows, all from one sample in a study of cytomegalovirus exposure and HLA in healthy donors. Assay used: immunoSEQ multiplex PCR; TCRdb lists only in-frame clones, some missing. The sample has about 88,000 clones; the top ten hold just over 5.5%. Sequenced material: PBMCs. The receptors originated from a girl aged 5-17 years in good health and CMV-seropositive. Both conserved end residues are part of each CDR3. Each record gives: V gene, J gene, D gene, CDR3 protein, CDR3 DNA. D genes are given only for firm matches.

>TRBV4-1|TRBJ2-7|TRBD1
CASSQLARDRGREQYF
TGCGCCAGCAGCCAACTGGCCCGGGACAGGGGACGCGAGCAGTACTTC
>TRBV2|TRBJ1-2|TRBD1
CASRTGGTGDGVYGYTF
TGTGCCAGCAGAACCGGGGGGACAGGGGACGGAGTCTATGGCTACACCTTC
>TRBV11-2|TRBJ1-1|-
CASSLGNRAEAFF
TGTGCCAGCAGCTTAGGTAACAGGGCTGAAGCTTTCTTT
>TRBV18|TRBJ2-1|TRBD1
CASDRGGNEQFF
TGTGCCAGCGACAGGGGAGGCAATGAGCAGTTCTTC
>TRBV19|TRBJ2-7|-
CASSIDRRFSYEQYF
TGTGCCAGTAGTATAGATCGGAGGTTTTCCTACGAGCAGTACTTC
>TRBV15|TRBJ2-7|-
CATSRAQDSSYEQYF
TGTGCCACCAGCAGAGCACAGGATAGCTCCTACGAGCAGTACTTC
>TRBV6-6|TRBJ2-1|TRBD1
CASSYRGQGDNEQFF
TGTGCCAGCAGTTACCGGGGACAGGGGGACAATGAGCAGTTCTTC
>TRBV19|TRBJ2-2|TRBD2
CASMTLRGGTGELFF
TGTGCCAGTATGACCCTCCGGGGGGGCACCGGGGAGCTGTTTTTT
>TRBV30|TRBJ2-2|TRBD2
CAWRSGLAVIANTGELFF
TGTGCCTGGCGTTCCGGACTAGCGGTTATAGCGAACACCGGGGAGCTGTTTTTT
>TRBV2|TRBJ1-6|-
CASSEDTSYNSPLHF
TGTGCCAGCAGTGAAGACACCTCCTATAATTCACCCCTCCACTTT
>TRBV30|TRBJ2-6|TRBD1
CAWDRGRPGGANVLTF
TGTGCCTGGGACAGGGGGCGCCCGGGAGGGGCCAACGTCCTGACTTTC
>TRBV4-1|TRBJ2-1|-
CASSQRSEGGLLQFF
TGCGCCAGCAGCCAAAGATCGGAGGGGGGGCTGTTACAGTTCTTC
>TRBV14|TRBJ1-6|-
CASSRRFATDNNSPLHF
TGTGCCAGCAGCCGTCGGTTCGCTACAGACAATAATTCACCCCTCCACTTT
>TRBV29-1|TRBJ2-4|-
CSVGASGNIQYF
TGCAGCGTTGGGGCCAGTGGCAACATTCAGTACTTC
>TRBV30|TRBJ1-4|-
CAWSATYLGGISEKLFF
TGTGCCTGGAGTGCTACCTATCTAGGGGGAATCAGTGAAAAACTGTTTTTT
>TRBV4-2|TRBJ1-2|-
CASSQGEGGMGYGYTF
TGTGCCAGCAGCCAAGGGGAGGGAGGCATGGGCTATGGCTACACCTTC
>TRBV9|TRBJ1-1|-
CASSVSYRASTEAFF
TGTGCCAGCAGCGTCTCCTACAGGGCTAGCACTGAAGCTTTCTTT
>TRBV6-1|TRBJ1-6|-
CASSEIVGFGQQNSPLHF
TGTGCCAGCAGTGAAATCGTGGGGTTCGGACAGCAGAATTCACCCCTCCACTTT
>TRBV12-5|TRBJ2-2|TRBD2
CASGLVVTSGERVGIPGELFF
TGTGCTAGTGGTTTGGTAGTGACTAGCGGGGAAAGGGTCGGTATCCCCGGGGAGCTGTTTTTT
>TRBV18|TRBJ2-5|-
CASQITQGETQYF
TGTGCCAGCCAAATCACTCAGGGGGAGACCCAGTACTTC
>TRBV19|TRBJ2-7|TRBD1
CASSATGGKYEQYF
TGTGCCAGTAGTGCGACAGGGGGCAAGTACGAGCAGTACTTC
>TRBV29-1|TRBJ1-1|-
CSARTDPNTEAFF
TGCAGCGCCCGGACTGATCCGAACACTGAAGCTTTCTTT
>TRBV6-5|TRBJ2-5|-
CASSPQGVQQETQYF
TGTGCCAGCAGCCCACAAGGGGTGCAACAAGAGACCCAGTACTTC
>TRBV27|TRBJ2-2|TRBD2
CASSLLAGKNTGELFF
TGTGCCAGCAGTTTGCTAGCGGGGAAGAACACCGGGGAGCTGTTTTTT
>TRBV28|TRBJ1-5|TRBD1
CASSLIRGQGFDQPQHF
TGTGCCAGCAGTTTGATCCGAGGACAGGGTTTCGATCAGCCCCAGCATTTT
>TRBV4-3|TRBJ1-1|-
CASSQDREGQWDTEAFF
TGCGCCAGCAGCCAAGATAGGGAGGGGCAGTGGGACACTGAAGCTTTCTTT
>TRBV7-2|TRBJ2-2|-
CASSYDISGELFF
TGTGCCAGCAGCTACGACATTTCCGGGGAGCTGTTTTTT
>TRBV5-6|TRBJ2-7|TRBD1
CASNSIDRVYEQYF
TGTGCCAGCAACTCAATCGACAGGGTCTACGAGCAGTACTTC
>TRBV19|TRBJ2-3|TRBD2
CASSLAGADTQYF
TGTGCCAGTAGCCTAGCGGGGGCGGATACGCAGTATTTT
>TRBV4-1|TRBJ2-3|TRBD2
CASSHTSGGTDTQYF
TGCGCCAGCAGCCACACTAGCGGAGGCACAGATACGCAGTATTTT
>TRBV5-1|TRBJ2-1|-
CASSSGERGYNEQFF
TGCGCCAGCAGCTCGGGGGAAAGGGGCTACAATGAGCAGTTCTTC
>TRBV5-1|TRBJ1-3|TRBD1
CASSWTTGTGNTIYF
TGCGCCAGCAGCTGGACGACAGGGACAGGAAACACCATATATTTT
>TRBV7-2|TRBJ2-2|TRBD1
CASSIQGLPTGELFF
TGTGCCAGCAGCATACAGGGGCTACCCACCGGGGAGCTGTTTTTT
>TRBV29-1|TRBJ1-1|TRBD1
CSITTGSAEAFF
TGCAGCATAACGACAGGGTCTGCTGAAGCTTTCTTT
>TRBV6-5|TRBJ1-2|TRBD1
CASRRDRGVYGYTF
TGTGCCAGCAGACGGGACAGGGGTGTCTATGGCTACACCTTC
>TRBV10-2|TRBJ1-2|TRBD1
CASSGDREPGYTF
TGCGCCAGCAGTGGGGACAGGGAGCCCGGCTACACCTTC
>TRBV2|TRBJ2-5|TRBD2
CASRPWDYNQETQYF
TGTGCCAGCAGACCCTGGGACTATAACCAAGAGACCCAGTACTTC
>TRBV25-1|TRBJ2-1|-
CASSAQPTPSSDNEQFF
TGTGCCAGCAGTGCCCAACCTACGCCGAGCTCCGACAATGAGCAGTTCTTC
>TRBV5-1|TRBJ1-5|TRBD1
CASSLLGTEGQPQHF
TGCGCCAGCAGCTTGCTCGGGACAGAGGGACAGCCCCAGCATTTT
>TRBV6-1|TRBJ1-5|-
CASGGIKINQPQHF
TGTGCCAGCGGCGGCATTAAGATCAATCAGCCCCAGCATTTT
>TRBV5-1|TRBJ2-6|-
CASSLEGEGANVLTF
TGCGCCAGCAGCTTGGAGGGAGAAGGGGCCAACGTCCTGACTTTC
>TRBV2|TRBJ1-1|-
CASSEVDRDTEAFF
TGTGCCAGCAGTGAAGTCGACAGAGACACTGAAGCTTTCTTT
>TRBV7-6|TRBJ2-7|TRBD1
CASSLGTGGNNEQYF
TGTGCCAGCAGCTTAGGGACAGGGGGGAACAACGAGCAGTACTTC